These 13 T cell receptor beta chains originate from one sample sequenced in a study of T cell repertoires in cytomegalovirus infection. TCRdb recomputed calls from the reads with MiXCR, one row per CDR3 protein. The sample lists hundreds of thousands of distinct CDR3 sequences, roughly 30% occurring once. Input material: PBMCs. All receptors derive from a human donor in good health (CMV status not recorded). Some clones in this sample may be carry-over from other donors' samples.

A few counts support this clonotype. This sequence joins TRBV6-5 and TRBJ2-3, with D uncertain. The CDR3 spans 14 residues. CDR1 is MNHEY, CDR2 SVGAGI, per germline. The V gene lost 0 bases and the J gene lost 1 base, with 5 bases spanning the gap. The CDR3 nucleotides read TGTGCCAGCAGTTACTCGACGGGCACAGATACGCAGTATTTT. The encoded protein is CASSYSTGTDTQYF.

Ten or more counts support this clonotype. CDR3 in DNA: TGCGCCAGCAGCCACCGGGACAATAGCAATCAGCCCCAGCATTTT. Translating it yields CASSHRDNSNQPQHF. This chain joins TRBV4-1 and TRBJ1-5, with D maybe TRBD1 (6 bases). The CDR3 consists of 15 residues. V dropped 3 bases and J dropped 0 bases, with 9 bases sitting between them. In germline, CDR1 is MGHRA, CDR2 YSYEKL.

The table lists this clonotype with many counts. The J gene is TRBJ2-7, the V gene TRBV7-8; perhaps TRBD1 as D (5 bases). The CDR3 runs to 14 residues. The V end lost 1 base, the J end lost 4 bases, and 11 bases lay between the germline ends. Germline-derived CDR1 and CDR2 are SGHVS and FQNEAQ. DNA for the CDR3: TGTGCCAGCAGCTTAGGCCACCAGGGATACGAGCAGTACTTC. This gives the protein CASSLGHQGYEQYF.

This clonotype was seen a handful of times. The chain combines TRBV12-3 or TRBV12-4 with TRBJ1-2; no firm D call. The CDR3 is 12 amino acids. The V gene lost 7 bases and the J gene lost 7 bases, with 13 bases spanning the gap. The CDR3 sequence: CASTPGVAGYTF. The CDR3, as DNA: TGTGCCAGCACTCCCGGGGTAGCTGGCTACACCTTC.

The sample holds a few counts of this clonotype. The chain joins TRBV7-6 to TRBJ1-2, with D maybe TRBD1 (5 bases). V was cut by 5 bases and J by 2 bases, with 15 bases left in between. This CDR3 is 15 amino acids long. The germline CDR1 and CDR2 sequences are SGHVS and FNYEAQ. The CDR3 DNA sequence: TGTGCCAGCAGCCCCCGGGGCAACCGAAACTATGGCTACACCTTC. It translates to CASSPRGNRNYGYTF.

This clonotype was found a few times. The gene calls are TRBV5-4 and TRBJ2-2; unclear D gene. Per germline, CDR1 SGHNT and CDR2 YYREEE (reference sequence). The ends were cut back, 0 bases at V and 0 bases at J, with 9 bases in the middle. The CDR3 extends over 16 amino acids. CDR3 protein: CASSLGVPTNTGELFF. CDR3 bases: TGTGCCAGCAGCTTGGGGGTTCCCACGAACACCGGGGAGCTGTTTTTT.

This clonotype has ten or more counts. The chain has TRBV7-2 and TRBJ1-5; TRBD1 might be the D (5 bases). This CDR3 has 15 amino acids. CDR1 is SGHTA, CDR2 FQGNSA, per germline. Trimming cost V 5 bases and J 3 bases, with 14 bases left between them. The CDR3 here is CASSGRSTANQPQHF. Here the CDR3 DNA reads TGTGCCAGCAGCGGCCGATCGACAGCCAATCAGCCCCAGCATTTT.

This clonotype was seen ten or more times. This sequence joins TRBV7-9 and TRBJ2-3, with D perhaps TRBD1 (6 bases). V gave up 2 bases and J gave up 4 bases, with 13 bases separating them. The CDR3 is made up of 15 amino acids. Germline CDR1 SEHNR, CDR2 FQNEAQ (reference sequence). CDR3 sequence (DNA): TGTGCCAGCAGCTTACAGAGCAGGGGATCAGATACGCAGTATTTT. Protein sequence: CASSLQSRGSDTQYF.

V gene TRBV11-2 combines with J gene TRBJ2-1; perhaps D is TRBD1 or TRBD2 (5 bases each). CDR1 is SGHAT, CDR2 FQNNGV, per germline. V shed 5 bases and J shed 5 bases, with 10 bases lying between them. There are 13 residues in the CDR3. As DNA, the CDR3 is TGTGCCAGCAGCACCGGGACGAACAATGAGCAGTTCTTC. Its protein product is CASSTGTNNEQFF.

The gene calls are TRBV10-3 and TRBJ2-1; no clear D. V was trimmed by 0 bases and J by 6 bases, leaving 12 bases between them. This CDR3 comprises 15 residues. Germline CDR1 reads ENHRY; CDR2 reads SYGVKD. The CDR3 sequence is CAISESFLVGNEQFF. CDR3 sequence (DNA): TGTGCCATCAGTGAGTCATTTCTCGTCGGCAATGAGCAGTTCTTC.

The chain recombines TRBV7-9 with TRBJ2-7, with D hard to call. V was clipped by 4 bases and J by 5 bases, with 9 bases between them. The length of the CDR3 is 12 residues. The germline V gene has CDR1 SEHNR and CDR2 FQNEAQ (reference sequence). Here the CDR3 reads CASSSLGDEQYF. CDR3 sequence (DNA): TGTGCCAGCAGCTCCCTTGGGGACGAGCAGTACTTC.

Remarks on this clonotype: With a much larger clone just one base away, this may be a read error. This chain uses TRBV19 with TRBJ2-1, with D tentatively TRBD1 (6 bases). With 7 bases removed from V and 0 bases from J, the gap between germline ends came to 13 bases. Germline CDR1 reads LNHDA; CDR2 reads SQIVND (reference sequence). The CDR3 length is 15 residues. The chain's CDR3 is CASINDRSSYNEQFF. The CDR3 region has the DNA TGTGCCAGTATTAATGACAGGAGCTCCTACAATGAGCAGTTCTTC.

This clonotype appeared a few times. The chain couples TRBV27 to TRBJ2-7; 10 positions match TRBD1. Losses at the gene ends were 10 bases for V and 3 bases for J; bases not matched to a gene: 6. The CDR3 extends over 13 amino acids. Germline V CDR1 and CDR2: MNHEY, SMNVEV (reference sequence). CDR3 bases: TGTGCCACCGGGGACAGGGGAGGCTACGAGCAGTACTTC. The encoded protein is CATGDRGGYEQYF.